One T cell receptor beta chain is described in this entry. TCR beta VDJ and CDR3 profiles were obtained from a genomic DNA template. TCRdb reprocessed the reads via MiXCR and lists one record per CDR3 protein. The sample yields roughly 50,000 distinct CDR3 sequences, around 69% seen once. These data come from a study of CD8+CD57+ T cells in acquired aplastic anemia. The origin of this receptor is a human donor in good health, serving as a control. Input material: sorted CD4+, CD8+, or CD8+CD57+ T cells (not recorded which) from PBMCs.

In nucleotides, the CDR3 is TGTGCCAGCAGTGTAACCGACACCGGGGAGCTGTTTTTT. Translating it yields CASSVTDTGELFF. The rearrangement links TRBV25-1 to TRBJ2-2; D remains ambiguous. Germline CDR1 is MGHDK and CDR2 is SYGVNS. V was cut by 4 bases and J by 3 bases, with 6 bases left in between. The CDR3 is 13 residues long.